This T cell receptor (beta chain) was documented in a study of technical replicates of blood from several donors. This table comes from immunoSEQ multiplex PCR, and its TCRdb copy is limited to in-frame clones, with some not included. Of about 88,000 clones in the sample, just under 95% were seen once. Unmatched junction bases numbered 2, after V lost 6 bases and J lost 2 bases. This CDR3 region has 13 residues. CDR1 is MGHDK and CDR2 is SYGVNS in the germline V gene. The table lists this clone with a count of one. J is TRBJ2-3 and V is TRBV25-1, with 7 bases aligning to TRBD2. The sequence derives from a human donor in good health. Sequenced material: T cells isolated from PBMCs. This chain's CDR3 is CASRLAATDTQYF. The CDR3 region has the DNA TGTGCCAGCAGGCTAGCGGCCACAGATACGCAGTATTTT.